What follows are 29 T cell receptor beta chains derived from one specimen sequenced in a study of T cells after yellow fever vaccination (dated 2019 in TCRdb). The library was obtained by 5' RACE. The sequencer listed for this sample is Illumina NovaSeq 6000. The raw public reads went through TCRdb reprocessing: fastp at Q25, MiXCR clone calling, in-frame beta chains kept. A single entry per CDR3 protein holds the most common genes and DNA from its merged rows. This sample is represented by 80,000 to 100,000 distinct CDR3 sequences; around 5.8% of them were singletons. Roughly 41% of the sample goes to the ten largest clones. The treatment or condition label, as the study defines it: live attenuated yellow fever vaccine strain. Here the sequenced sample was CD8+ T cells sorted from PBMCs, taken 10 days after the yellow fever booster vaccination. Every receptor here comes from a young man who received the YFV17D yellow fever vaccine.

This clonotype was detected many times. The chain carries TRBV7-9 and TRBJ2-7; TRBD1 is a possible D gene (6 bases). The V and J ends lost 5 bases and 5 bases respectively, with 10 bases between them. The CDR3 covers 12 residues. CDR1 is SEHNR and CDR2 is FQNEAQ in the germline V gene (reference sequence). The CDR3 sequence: CASSTYRDEQYF. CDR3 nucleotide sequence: TGTGCCAGCAGCACCTACAGGGACGAGCAGTACTTC.

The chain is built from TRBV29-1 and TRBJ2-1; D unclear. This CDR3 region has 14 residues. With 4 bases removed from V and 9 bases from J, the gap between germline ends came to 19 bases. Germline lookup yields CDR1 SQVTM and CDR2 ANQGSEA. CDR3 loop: CSVAESPNSREQFF. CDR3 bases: TGCAGCGTTGCGGAATCCCCAAATTCGCGTGAGCAGTTCTTC.

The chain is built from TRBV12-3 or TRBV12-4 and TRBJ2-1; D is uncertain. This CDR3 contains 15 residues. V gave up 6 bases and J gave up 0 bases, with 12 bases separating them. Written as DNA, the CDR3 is TGTGCCAGCAGCCCAGCAGCGAGCTCCTACAATGAGCAGTTCTTC. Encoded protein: CASSPAASSYNEQFF.

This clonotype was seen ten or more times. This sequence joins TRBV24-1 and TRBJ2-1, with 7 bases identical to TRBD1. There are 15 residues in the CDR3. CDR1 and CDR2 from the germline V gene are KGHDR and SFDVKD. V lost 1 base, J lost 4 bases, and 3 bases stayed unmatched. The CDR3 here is CATSDLWGQYNEQFF. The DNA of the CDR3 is TGTGCCACCAGTGATTTATGGGGACAGTACAATGAGCAGTTCTTC.

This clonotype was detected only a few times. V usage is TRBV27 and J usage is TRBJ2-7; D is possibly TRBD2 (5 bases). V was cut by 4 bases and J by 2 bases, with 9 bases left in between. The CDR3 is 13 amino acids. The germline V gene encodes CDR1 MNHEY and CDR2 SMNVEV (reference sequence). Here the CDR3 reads CASSYGVTYEQYF. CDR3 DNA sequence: TGTGCCAGCAGTTACGGGGTCACCTACGAGCAGTACTTC.

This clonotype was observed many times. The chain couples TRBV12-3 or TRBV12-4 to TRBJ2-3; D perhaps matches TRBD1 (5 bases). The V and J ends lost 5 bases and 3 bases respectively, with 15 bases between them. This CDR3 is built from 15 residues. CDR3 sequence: CASSARVLRTDTQYF. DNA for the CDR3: TGTGCCAGCAGTGCCAGGGTTCTCCGGACAGATACGCAGTATTTT.

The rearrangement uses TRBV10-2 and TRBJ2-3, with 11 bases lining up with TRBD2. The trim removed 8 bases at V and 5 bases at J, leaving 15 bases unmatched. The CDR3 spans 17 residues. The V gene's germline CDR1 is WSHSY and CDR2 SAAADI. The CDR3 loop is CASVGGWTSGFGDTQYF. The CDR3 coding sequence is TGCGCCAGCGTCGGGGGGTGGACTAGCGGGTTTGGAGATACGCAGTATTTT.

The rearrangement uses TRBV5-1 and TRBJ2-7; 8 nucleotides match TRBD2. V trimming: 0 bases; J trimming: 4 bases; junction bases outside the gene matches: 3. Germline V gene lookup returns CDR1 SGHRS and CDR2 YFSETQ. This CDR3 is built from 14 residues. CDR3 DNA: TGCGCCAGCAGCTTGGGCGGGGGGCGGTACGAGCAGTACGTC. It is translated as CASSLGGGRYEQYV.

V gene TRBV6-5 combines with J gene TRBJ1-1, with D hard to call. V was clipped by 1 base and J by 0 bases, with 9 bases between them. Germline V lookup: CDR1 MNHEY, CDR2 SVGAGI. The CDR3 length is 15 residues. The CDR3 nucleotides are TGTGCCAGCAGTTACTTCGTCGGCATGAACACTGAAGCTTTCTTT. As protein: CASSYFVGMNTEAFF.

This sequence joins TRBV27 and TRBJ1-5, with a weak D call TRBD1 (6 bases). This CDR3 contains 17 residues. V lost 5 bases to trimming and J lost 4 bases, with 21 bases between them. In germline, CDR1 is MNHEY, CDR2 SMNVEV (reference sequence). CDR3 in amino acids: CASSHLSGAMRNQPQHF. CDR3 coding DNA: TGTGCCAGCAGTCACTTGTCGGGGGCAATGCGTAATCAGCCCCAGCATTTT.

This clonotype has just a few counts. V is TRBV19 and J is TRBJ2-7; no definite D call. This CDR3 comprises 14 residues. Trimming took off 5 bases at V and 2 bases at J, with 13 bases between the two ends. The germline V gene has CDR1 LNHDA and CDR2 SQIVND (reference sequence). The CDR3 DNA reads TGTGCCAGTAGTTCGGGTGCCTCGCCCTACGAGCAGTACTTC. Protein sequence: CASSSGASPYEQYF.

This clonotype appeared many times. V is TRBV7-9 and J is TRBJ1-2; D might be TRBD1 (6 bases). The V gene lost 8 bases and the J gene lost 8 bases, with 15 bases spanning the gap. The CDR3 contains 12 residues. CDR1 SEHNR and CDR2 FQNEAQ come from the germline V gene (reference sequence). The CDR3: CASSPGAGGYTF. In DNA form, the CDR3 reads TGTGCCAGCTCCCCAGGGGCTGGAGGCTACACCTTC.

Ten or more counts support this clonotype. CDR3 in amino acids: CASSPRPGTSGNTIYF. The CDR3 DNA reads TGCGCCAGCAGCCCAAGGCCAGGGACGTCTGGAAACACCATATATTTT. The rearrangement uses TRBV4-3 and TRBJ1-3, with D possibly matching TRBD1 (5 bases). Trimming cost V 4 bases and J 1 base, with 14 bases left between them. In germline, CDR1 is LGHNA, CDR2 YSLEER. The length of the CDR3 is 16 residues.

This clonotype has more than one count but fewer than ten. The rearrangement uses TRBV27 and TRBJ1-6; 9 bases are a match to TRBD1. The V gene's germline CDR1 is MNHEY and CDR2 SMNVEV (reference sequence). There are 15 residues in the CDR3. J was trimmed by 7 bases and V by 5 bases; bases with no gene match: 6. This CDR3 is CASSTRTGVNSPLHF. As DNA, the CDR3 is TGTGCCAGCAGTACCAGGACAGGGGTAAATTCACCCCTCCACTTT.

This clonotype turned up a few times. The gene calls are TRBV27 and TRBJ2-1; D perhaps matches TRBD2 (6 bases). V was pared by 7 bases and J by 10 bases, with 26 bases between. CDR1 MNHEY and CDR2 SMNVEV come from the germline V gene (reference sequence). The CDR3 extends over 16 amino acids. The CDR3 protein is CASTESWGEAPREQFF. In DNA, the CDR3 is TGTGCCAGCACCGAGTCTTGGGGGGAGGCCCCTAGAGAGCAGTTCTTC.

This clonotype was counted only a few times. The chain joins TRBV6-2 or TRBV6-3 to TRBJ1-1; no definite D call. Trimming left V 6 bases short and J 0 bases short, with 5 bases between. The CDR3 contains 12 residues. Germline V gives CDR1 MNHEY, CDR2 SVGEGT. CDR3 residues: CASSYLNTEAFF. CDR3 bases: TGTGCCAGCAGCTACCTGAACACTGAAGCTTTCTTT.

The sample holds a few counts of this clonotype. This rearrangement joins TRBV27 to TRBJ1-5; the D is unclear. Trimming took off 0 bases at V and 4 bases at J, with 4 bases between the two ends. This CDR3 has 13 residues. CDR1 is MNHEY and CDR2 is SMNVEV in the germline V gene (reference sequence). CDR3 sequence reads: CASSLSLNQPQHF. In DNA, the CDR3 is TGTGCCAGCAGTTTATCGCTAAATCAGCCCCAGCATTTT.

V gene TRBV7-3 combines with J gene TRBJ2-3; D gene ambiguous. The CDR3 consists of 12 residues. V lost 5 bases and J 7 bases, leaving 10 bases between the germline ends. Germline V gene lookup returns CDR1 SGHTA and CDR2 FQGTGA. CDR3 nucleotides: TGTGCCAGCAGCCTCGGTGCGAATACGCAGTATTTT. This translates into CASSLGANTQYF.

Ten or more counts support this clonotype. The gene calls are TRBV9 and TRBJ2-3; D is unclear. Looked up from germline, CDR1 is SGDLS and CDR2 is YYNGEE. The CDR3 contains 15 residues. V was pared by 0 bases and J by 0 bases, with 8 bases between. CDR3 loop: CASSVEGGSTDTQYF. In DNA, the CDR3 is TGTGCCAGCAGCGTAGAGGGCGGAAGCACAGATACGCAGTATTTT. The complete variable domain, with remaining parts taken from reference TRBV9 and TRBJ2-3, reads DSGVTQTPKHLITATGQRVTLRCSPRSGDLSVYWYQQSLDQGLQFLIQYYNGEERAKGNILERFSAQQFPDLHSELNLSSLELGDSALYFCASSVEGGSTDTQYFGPGTRLTVL.

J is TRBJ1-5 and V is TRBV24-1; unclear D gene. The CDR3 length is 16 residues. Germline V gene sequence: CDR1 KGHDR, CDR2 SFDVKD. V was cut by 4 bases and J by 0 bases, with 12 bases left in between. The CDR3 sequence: CATSDSQGPSNQPQHF. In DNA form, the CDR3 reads TGTGCCACCAGTGACTCACAAGGGCCTAGCAATCAGCCCCAGCATTTT.

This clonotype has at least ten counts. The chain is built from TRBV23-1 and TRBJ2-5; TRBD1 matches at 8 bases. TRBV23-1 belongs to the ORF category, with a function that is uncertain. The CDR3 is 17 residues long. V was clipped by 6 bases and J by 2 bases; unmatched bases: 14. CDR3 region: CASRGQVGETFQETQYF. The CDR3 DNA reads TGCGCCAGCAGGGGACAGGTCGGAGAAACCTTTCAAGAGACCCAGTACTTC.

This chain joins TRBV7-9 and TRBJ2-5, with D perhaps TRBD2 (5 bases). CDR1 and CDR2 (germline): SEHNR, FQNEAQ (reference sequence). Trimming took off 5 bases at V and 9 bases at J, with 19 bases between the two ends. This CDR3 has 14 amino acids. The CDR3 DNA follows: TGTGCCAGCAGCCCGAAGGACCAGAAGAGGGCCCAGTACTTC. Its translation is CASSPKDQKRAQYF.

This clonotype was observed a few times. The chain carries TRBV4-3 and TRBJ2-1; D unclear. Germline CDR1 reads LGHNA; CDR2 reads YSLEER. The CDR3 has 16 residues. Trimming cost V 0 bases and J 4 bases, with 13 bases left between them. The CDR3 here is CASSQEIGPSYNEQFF. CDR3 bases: TGCGCCAGCAGCCAAGAGATAGGGCCCTCGTACAATGAGCAGTTCTTC.

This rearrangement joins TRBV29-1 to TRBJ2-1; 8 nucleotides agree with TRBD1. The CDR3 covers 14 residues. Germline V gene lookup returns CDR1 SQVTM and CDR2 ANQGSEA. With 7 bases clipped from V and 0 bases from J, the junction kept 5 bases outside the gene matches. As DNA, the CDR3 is TGCAGCGCCGGGACAGGTAGCTCCTACAATGAGCAGTTCTTC. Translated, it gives CSAGTGSSYNEQFF.

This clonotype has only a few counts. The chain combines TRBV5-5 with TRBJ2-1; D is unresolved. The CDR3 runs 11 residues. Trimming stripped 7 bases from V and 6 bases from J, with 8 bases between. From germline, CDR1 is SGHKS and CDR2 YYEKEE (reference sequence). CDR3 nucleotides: TGTGCCAGCGGTCGCGGCAATGAGCAGTTCTTC. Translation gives CASGRGNEQFF.

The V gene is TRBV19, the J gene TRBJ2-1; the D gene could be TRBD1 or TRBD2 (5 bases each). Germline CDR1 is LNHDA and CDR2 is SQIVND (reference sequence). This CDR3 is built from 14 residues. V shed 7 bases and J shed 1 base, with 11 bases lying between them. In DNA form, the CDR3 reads TGTGCCAGTACGGGGCCTTCGTCCTACAATGAGCAGTTCTTC. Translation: CASTGPSSYNEQFF.

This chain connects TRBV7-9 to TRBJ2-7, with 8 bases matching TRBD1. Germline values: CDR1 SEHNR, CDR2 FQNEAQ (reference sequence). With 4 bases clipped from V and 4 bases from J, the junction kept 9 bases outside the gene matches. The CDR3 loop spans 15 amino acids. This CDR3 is CASSSATGDGYEQYF. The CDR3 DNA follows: TGTGCCAGCAGCTCCGCGACAGGGGACGGATACGAGCAGTACTTC. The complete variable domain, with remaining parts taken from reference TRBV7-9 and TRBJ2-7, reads DTGVSQNPRHKITKRGQNVTFRCDPISEHNRLYWYRQTLGQGPEFLTYFQNEAQLEKSRLLSDRFSAERPKGSFSTLEIQRTEQGDSAMYLCASSSATGDGYEQYFGPGTRLTVT.

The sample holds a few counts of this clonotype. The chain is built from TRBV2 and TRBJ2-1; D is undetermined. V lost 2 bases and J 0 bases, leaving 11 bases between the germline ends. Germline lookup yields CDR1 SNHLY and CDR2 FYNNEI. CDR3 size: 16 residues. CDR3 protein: CASSESVPSSYNEQFF. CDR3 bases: TGTGCCAGCAGTGAAAGCGTTCCGAGCTCCTACAATGAGCAGTTCTTC.

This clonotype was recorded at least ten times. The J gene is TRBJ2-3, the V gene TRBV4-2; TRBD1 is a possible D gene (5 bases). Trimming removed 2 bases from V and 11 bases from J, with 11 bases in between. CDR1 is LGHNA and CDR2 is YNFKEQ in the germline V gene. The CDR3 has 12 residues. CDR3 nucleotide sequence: TGTGCCAGCAGCCAATGGGGCCGTGGGCAGTATTTT. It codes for CASSQWGRGQYF.